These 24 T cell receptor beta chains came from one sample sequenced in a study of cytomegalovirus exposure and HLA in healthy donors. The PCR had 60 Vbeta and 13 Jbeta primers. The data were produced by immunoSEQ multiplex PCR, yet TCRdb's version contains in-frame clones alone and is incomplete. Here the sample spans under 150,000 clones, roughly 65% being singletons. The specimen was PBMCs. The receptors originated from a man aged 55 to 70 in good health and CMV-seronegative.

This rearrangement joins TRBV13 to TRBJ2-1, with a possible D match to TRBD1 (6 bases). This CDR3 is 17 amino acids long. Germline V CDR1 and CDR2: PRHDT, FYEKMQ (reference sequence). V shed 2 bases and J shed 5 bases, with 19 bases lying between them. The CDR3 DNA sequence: TGTGCCAGCAGCTTATACTACCTGCAGGGGTTAGACAATGAGCAGTTCTTC. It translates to CASSLYYLQGLDNEQFF.

The CDR3 nucleotides are TGTGCCTGGAACCGGGACAGGGGGGCCGGGGAGCTGTTTTTT. It translates to CAWNRDRGAGELFF. The genes are TRBV30 and TRBJ2-2; TRBD1 agrees at 11 bases. The germline V gene has CDR1 GTSNPN and CDR2 SVGIG (reference sequence). This CDR3 has 14 amino acids. V was clipped by 4 bases and J by 6 bases; unmatched bases: 4.

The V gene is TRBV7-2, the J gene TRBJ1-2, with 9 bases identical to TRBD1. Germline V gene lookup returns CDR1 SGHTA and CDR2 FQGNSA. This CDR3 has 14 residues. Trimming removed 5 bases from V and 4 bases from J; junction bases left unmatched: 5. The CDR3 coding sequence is TGTGCCAGCAGCCCGGGACAGGGAGGCTATGGCTACACCTTC. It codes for CASSPGQGGYGYTF.

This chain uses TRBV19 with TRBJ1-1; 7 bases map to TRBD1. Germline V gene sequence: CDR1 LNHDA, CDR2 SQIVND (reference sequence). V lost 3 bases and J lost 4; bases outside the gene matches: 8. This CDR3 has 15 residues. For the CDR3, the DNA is TGTGCCAGTAGTATGGCAGCAGGGGGTAGCACTGAAGCTTTCTTT. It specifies CASSMAAGGSTEAFF.

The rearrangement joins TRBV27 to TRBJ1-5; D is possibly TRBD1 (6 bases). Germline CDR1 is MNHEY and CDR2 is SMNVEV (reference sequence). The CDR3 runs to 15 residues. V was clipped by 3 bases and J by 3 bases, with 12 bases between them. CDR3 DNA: TGTGCCAGCAGTTTGGGGCAGGGGAACAATCAGCCCCAGCATTTT. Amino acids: CASSLGQGNNQPQHF.

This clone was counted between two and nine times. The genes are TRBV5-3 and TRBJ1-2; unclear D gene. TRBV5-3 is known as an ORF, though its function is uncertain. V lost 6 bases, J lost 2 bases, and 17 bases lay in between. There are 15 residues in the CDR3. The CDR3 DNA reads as TGTGCCAGAACCCGAACGAGGATCCCCAACTATGGCTACACCTTC. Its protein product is CARTRTRIPNYGYTF.

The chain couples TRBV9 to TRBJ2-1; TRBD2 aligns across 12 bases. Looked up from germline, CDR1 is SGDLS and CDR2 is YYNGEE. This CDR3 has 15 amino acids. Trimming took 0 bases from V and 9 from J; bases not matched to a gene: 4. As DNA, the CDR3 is TGTGCCAGCAGCGTAGGAGGACTAGCGGGAATTGAGCAGTTCTTC. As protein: CASSVGGLAGIEQFF.

This chain's CDR3 is CASSEVDRVSNQPQHF. The CDR3, as DNA: TGTGCCAGCAGTGAAGTAGACAGAGTTAGCAATCAGCCCCAGCATTTT. The rearrangement links TRBV2 to TRBJ1-5; possibly TRBD1 for D (5 bases). The V end lost 1 base, the J end lost 0 bases, and 10 bases lay between the germline ends. The germline gives CDR1 SNHLY, CDR2 FYNNEI. This CDR3 comprises 16 residues.

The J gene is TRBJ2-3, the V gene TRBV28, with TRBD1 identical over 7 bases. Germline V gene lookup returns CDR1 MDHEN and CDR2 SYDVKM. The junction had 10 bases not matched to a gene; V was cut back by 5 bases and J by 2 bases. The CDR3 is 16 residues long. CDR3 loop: CASSETGANPTDTQYF. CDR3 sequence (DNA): TGTGCCAGCAGTGAAACAGGGGCAAATCCCACAGATACGCAGTATTTT.

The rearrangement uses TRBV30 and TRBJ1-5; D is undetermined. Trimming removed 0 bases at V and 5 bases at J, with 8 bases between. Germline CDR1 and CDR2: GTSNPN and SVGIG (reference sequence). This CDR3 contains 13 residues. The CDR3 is CAWSVANDQPQHF. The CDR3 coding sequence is TGTGCCTGGAGTGTGGCAAACGATCAGCCCCAGCATTTT.

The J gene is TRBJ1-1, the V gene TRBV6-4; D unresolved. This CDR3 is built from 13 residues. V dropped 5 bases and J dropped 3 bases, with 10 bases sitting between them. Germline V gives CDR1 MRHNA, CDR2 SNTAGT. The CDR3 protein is CASSLSRDTEAFF. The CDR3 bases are TGTGCCAGCAGTCTCTCCCGGGACACTGAAGCTTTCTTT.

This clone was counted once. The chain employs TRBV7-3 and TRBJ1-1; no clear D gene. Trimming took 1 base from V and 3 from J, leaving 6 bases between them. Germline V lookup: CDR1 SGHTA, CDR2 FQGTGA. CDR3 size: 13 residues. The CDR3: CASSLRQYTEAFF. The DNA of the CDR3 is TGTGCCAGCAGCTTAAGGCAGTACACTGAAGCTTTCTTT. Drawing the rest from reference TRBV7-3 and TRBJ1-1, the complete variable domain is GAGVSQTPSNKVTEKGKYVELRCDPISGHTALYWYRQSLGQGPEFLIYFQGTGAADDSGLPNDRFFAVRPEGSVSTLKIQRTERGDSAVYLCASSLRQYTEAFFGQGTRLTVV.

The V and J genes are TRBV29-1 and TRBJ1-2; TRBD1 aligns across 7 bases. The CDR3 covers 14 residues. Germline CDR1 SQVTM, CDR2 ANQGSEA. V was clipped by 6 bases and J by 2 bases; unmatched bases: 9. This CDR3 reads CSVATGSLNYGYTF. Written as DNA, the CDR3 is TGCAGCGTAGCGACAGGGTCGCTCAACTATGGCTACACCTTC. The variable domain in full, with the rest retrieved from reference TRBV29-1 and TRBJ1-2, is SAVISQKPSRDICQRGTSLTIQCQVDSQVTMMFWYRQQPGQSLTLIATANQGSEATYESGFVIDKFPISRPNLTFSTLTVSNMSPEDSSIYLCSVATGSLNYGYTFGSGTRLTVV.

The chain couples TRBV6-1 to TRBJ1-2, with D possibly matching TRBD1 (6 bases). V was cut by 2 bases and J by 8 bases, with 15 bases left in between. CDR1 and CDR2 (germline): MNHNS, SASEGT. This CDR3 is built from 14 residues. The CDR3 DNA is TGTGCCAGCAGTGAATCAAACAGGGTGGGGGGCTACACCTTC. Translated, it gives CASSESNRVGGYTF.

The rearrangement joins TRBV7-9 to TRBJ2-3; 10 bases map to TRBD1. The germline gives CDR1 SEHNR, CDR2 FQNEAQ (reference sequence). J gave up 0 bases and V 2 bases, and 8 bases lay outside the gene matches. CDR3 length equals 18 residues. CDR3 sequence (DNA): TGTGCCAGCAGCTTACCGACAGGGGGCCAACGGAGCACAGATACGCAGTATTTT. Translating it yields CASSLPTGGQRSTDTQYF.

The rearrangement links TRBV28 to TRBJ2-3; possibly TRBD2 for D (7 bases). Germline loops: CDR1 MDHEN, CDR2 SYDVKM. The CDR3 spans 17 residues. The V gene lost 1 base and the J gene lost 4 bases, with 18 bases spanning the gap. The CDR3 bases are TGTGCCAGCAGTTTATTGGGGGGGCCCGGAGTAGCAGATACGCAGTATTTT. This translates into CASSLLGGPGVADTQYF.

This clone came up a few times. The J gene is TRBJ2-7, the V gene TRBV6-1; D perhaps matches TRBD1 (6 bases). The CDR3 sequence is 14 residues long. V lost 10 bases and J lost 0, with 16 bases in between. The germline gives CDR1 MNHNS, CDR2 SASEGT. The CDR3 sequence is CAIYGTRSSYEQYF. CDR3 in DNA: TGTGCCATCTATGGGACACGGAGCTCCTACGAGCAGTACTTC.

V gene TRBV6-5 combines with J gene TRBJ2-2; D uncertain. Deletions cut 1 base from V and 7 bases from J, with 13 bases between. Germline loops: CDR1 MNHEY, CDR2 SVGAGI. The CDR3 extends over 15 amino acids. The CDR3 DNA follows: TGTGCCAGCAGTTACTTCCGTATAGCCGGCGGGGAGCTGTTTTTT. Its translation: CASSYFRIAGGELFF.

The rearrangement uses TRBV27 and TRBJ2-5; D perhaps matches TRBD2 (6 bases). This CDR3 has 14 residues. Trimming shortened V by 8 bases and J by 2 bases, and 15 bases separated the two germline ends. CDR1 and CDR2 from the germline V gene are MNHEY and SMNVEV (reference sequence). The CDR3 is CASSRPGVQETQYF. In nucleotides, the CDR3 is TGTGCCAGCTCACGGCCGGGGGTACAAGAGACCCAGTACTTC.

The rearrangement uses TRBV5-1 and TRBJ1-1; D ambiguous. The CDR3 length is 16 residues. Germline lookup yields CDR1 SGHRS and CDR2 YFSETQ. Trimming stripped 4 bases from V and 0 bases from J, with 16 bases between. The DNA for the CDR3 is TGCGCCAGCAGCCTTAGATATGACACATTGAACACTGAAGCTTTCTTT. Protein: CASSLRYDTLNTEAFF.

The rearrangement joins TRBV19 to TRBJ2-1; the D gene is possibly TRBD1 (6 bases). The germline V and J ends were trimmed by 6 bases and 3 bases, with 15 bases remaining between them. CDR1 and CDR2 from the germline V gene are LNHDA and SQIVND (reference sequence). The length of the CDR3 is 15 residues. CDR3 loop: CASSIRDNLYNEQFF. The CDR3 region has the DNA TGTGCCAGTAGCATCCGGGACAACCTCTACAATGAGCAGTTCTTC.

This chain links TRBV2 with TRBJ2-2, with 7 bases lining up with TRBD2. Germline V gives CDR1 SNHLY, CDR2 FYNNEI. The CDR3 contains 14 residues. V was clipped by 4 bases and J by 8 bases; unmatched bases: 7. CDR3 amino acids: CASSVNGGTGELFF. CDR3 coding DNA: TGTGCCAGCAGTGTGAACGGGGGGACGGGGGAGCTGTTTTTT.

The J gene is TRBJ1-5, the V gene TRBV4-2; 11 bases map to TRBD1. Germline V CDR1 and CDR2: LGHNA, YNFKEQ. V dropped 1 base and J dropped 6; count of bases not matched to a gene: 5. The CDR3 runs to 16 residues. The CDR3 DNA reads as TGTGCCAGCAGCCAAGGGGGGACAGGGGGAGGTCAGCCCCAGCATTTT. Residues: CASSQGGTGGGQPQHF.

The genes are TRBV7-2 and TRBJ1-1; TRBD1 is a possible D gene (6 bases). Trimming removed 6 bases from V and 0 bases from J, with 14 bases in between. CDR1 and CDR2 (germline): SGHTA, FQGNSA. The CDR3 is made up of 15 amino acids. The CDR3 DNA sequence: TGTGCCAGCAGTTGGGGTGGGGGCATGAACACTGAAGCTTTCTTT. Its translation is CASSWGGGMNTEAFF.